The next 13 T cell receptor beta chains were all read from a single sample in a study of Ad26.COV2.S vaccination and SARS-CoV-2 variants. Measured with immunoSEQ multiplex PCR; TCRdb has only the in-frame clones, and not every one. Of more than 300,000 clones in the sample, approximately 86% are singletons; the top ten hold around 2%. The treatment is: around 19 received Ad26.COV2.S at low or high dose, single or two shots; 5 received placebo; per-sample allocation not given. The investigators took samples on day 63 after the first vaccine or placebo injection. Sequencing was performed on peripheral blood, taken in a trial of Ad26.COV2.S vaccine versus placebo. The source is a person between 18 and 65 years old who received the Ad26.COV2.S COVID-19 vaccine or a placebo.

The V call is TRBV12-3 or TRBV12-4, the J call TRBJ1-4; D not certain. The CDR3 sequence is 13 residues long. Trimming took off 1 base at V and 5 bases at J, with 5 bases between the two ends. DNA of the CDR3: TGTGCCAGCAGTTTAGGAAGGAATGAAAAACTGTTTTTT. This encodes CASSLGRNEKLFF.

The chain joins TRBV28 to TRBJ1-5; a possible D gene is TRBD1 (6 bases). The CDR3 sequence is 14 residues long. Trimming removed 4 bases from V and 8 bases from J, with 15 bases in between. Germline V gives CDR1 MDHEN, CDR2 SYDVKM. CDR3 nucleotides: TGTGCCAGCAGTTCTGGAACAGGGATGGAGCCCCAGCATTTT. This gives the protein CASSSGTGMEPQHF. Variable domain in full (rest from reference TRBV28 and TRBJ1-5): DVKVTQSSRYLVKRTGEKVFLECVQDMDHENMFWYRQDPGLGLRLIYFSYDVKMKEKGDIPEGYSVSREKKERFSLILESASTNQTSMYLCASSSGTGMEPQHFGDGTRLSIL.

The CDR3 DNA follows: TGTGCCAGCAGCCCTAGGGGGGCCTACAATGAGCAGTTCTTC. This codes for CASSPRGAYNEQFF. The gene calls are TRBV7-9 and TRBJ2-1, with D perhaps assigned TRBD1 or TRBD2 (6 bases each). Trimming removed 5 bases at V and 2 bases at J, with 10 bases between. The CDR3 covers 14 residues. Germline values: CDR1 SEHNR, CDR2 FQNEAQ (reference sequence). The variable domain in full, completed from reference TRBV7-9 and TRBJ2-1, reads DTGVSQNPRHKITKRGQNVTFRCDPISEHNRLYWYRQTLGQGPEFLTYFQNEAQLEKSRLLSDRFSAERPKGSFSTLEIQRTEQGDSAMYLCASSPRGAYNEQFFGPGTRLTVL.

This clone has a single count. The chain employs TRBV14 and TRBJ1-1; D unclear. Trimming shortened V by 3 bases and J by 1 base, and 15 bases separated the two germline ends. Germline values: CDR1 SGHDN, CDR2 FVKESK. The CDR3 contains 16 residues. CDR3 region: CASSQVGFLTNTEAFF. DNA for the CDR3: TGTGCCAGCAGCCAGGTAGGCTTTCTGACGAACACTGAAGCTTTCTTT. The full variable domain, with the rest looked up from reference TRBV14 and TRBJ1-1, is EAGVTQFPSHSVIEKGQTVTLRCDPISGHDNLYWYRRVMGKEIKFLLHFVKESKQDESGMPNNRFLAERTGGTYSTLKVQPAELEDSGVYFCASSQVGFLTNTEAFFGQGTRLTVV.

The V and J genes are TRBV27 and TRBJ2-1; D might be TRBD1 or TRBD2, each matching 5 bases. The V end was cut by 3 bases, the J end by 5 bases, with 17 bases between. Germline values: CDR1 MNHEY, CDR2 SMNVEV (reference sequence). The CDR3 is 16 residues long. In DNA form, the CDR3 reads TGTGCCAGCAGTTTCTTCTCGGGGCAGGGCCACAATGAGCAGTTCTTC. Translation gives CASSFFSGQGHNEQFF.

Of note for this clone: A much larger clone lies a single base off, so this may be a read error. Other nucleotide sequences in the sample specify the same CDR3. The chain couples TRBV4-2 to TRBJ2-7; 9 bases agree with TRBD2. There are 16 residues in the CDR3. Germline V CDR1 and CDR2: LGHNA, YNFKEQ. The CDR3 DNA reads as TGTGCCAGTAGCCAATCCACGACTAGCGGCTCCTACGAGCAGTACTTC. This encodes CASSQSTTSGSYEQYF.

J is TRBJ2-5 and V is TRBV2, with TRBD2 identical over 10 bases. CDR1 and CDR2 from the germline V gene are SNHLY and FYNNEI. V gave up 7 bases and J gave up 7 bases; unmatched junction bases: 12. This CDR3 region has 15 residues. The DNA for the CDR3 is TGTGCCAGCAAGGGGGCTAGCGGGGGATCGGGGACCCAGTACTTC. It translates to CASKGASGGSGTQYF.

The chain carries TRBV5-5 and TRBJ1-1; D gene unclear. Germline CDR1 reads SGHKS; CDR2 reads YYEKEE (reference sequence). The V end was cut by 1 base, the J end by 0 bases, with 4 bases between. The CDR3 sequence is 13 residues long. The CDR3 loop is CASSLFLNTEAFF. For the CDR3, the DNA is TGTGCCAGCAGCTTGTTCCTGAACACTGAAGCTTTCTTT.

The chain employs TRBV6-5 and TRBJ2-7; D not certain. There are 13 residues in the CDR3. Germline V gene lookup returns CDR1 MNHEY and CDR2 SVGAGI. V lost 7 bases to trimming and J lost 2 bases, with 12 bases between them. The CDR3 coding sequence is TGTGCCAGCACCAGGACGGAGACCTACGAGCAGTACTTC. It translates to CASTRTETYEQYF.

V gene TRBV4-2 combines with J gene TRBJ2-3; TRBD2 might be the D (6 bases). Trimming pared 1 base from V and 4 bases from J, leaving 12 bases between. The CDR3 sequence is 15 residues long. The V gene's germline CDR1 is LGHNA and CDR2 YNFKEQ. In DNA form, the CDR3 reads TGTGCCAGCAGCCAAGGCGGGGCCGCGGCAGATACGCAGTATTTT. Its protein is CASSQGGAAADTQYF.

A few counts support this clone. The CDR3 sequence: CATSDLRPSGRDTQYF. The CDR3 nucleotides are TGTGCCACCAGTGATTTGAGGCCTAGCGGGAGGGATACGCAGTATTTT. The chain couples TRBV24-1 to TRBJ2-3, with 11 positions matching TRBD2. The V and J ends lost 0 bases and 6 bases, in that order; junction bases with no gene match: 4. The CDR3 length is 16 residues. The germline V gene has CDR1 KGHDR and CDR2 SFDVKD.

A single count supports this clone. Other DNA sequences in the same sample also yield this CDR3. The CDR3 sequence is CASSRQGNEKLFF. In nucleotides, the CDR3 is TGTGCCAGCAGTCGTCAGGGAAATGAAAAACTGTTTTTT. The chain recombines TRBV2 with TRBJ1-4, with D possibly matching TRBD1 (5 bases). The CDR3 loop spans 13 amino acids. V was shortened by 5 bases and J by 5 bases, with 9 bases between the two germline ends. Germline loops: CDR1 SNHLY, CDR2 FYNNEI.

The chain recombines TRBV6-5 with TRBJ2-5; 9 bases are a match to TRBD1. The V and J ends lost 0 bases and 5 bases, in that order; junction bases with no gene match: 4. Germline CDR1 is MNHEY and CDR2 is SVGAGI. This CDR3 has 15 amino acids. CDR3 nucleotides: TGTGCCAGCAGTTACTCTGGACAGGGGAGGGAGACCCAGTACTTC. This gives the protein CASSYSGQGRETQYF.